This entry is about one T cell receptor (beta chain). The sort gate was single viable CD3+CD4+CD8-CD45RO+ cells for memory CD4+ T cells. This entry belongs to a study of memory CD4+ T cells and cytomegalovirus serostatus. V lost 2 bases to trimming and J lost 1 base, with 10 bases between them. This CDR3 is 14 amino acids long. Germline-derived CDR1 and CDR2 are SGHKS and YYEKEE (reference sequence). This table comes from immunoSEQ multiplex PCR, and its TCRdb copy is limited to in-frame clones, with some not included. The sample records 48,000 or so clones, approximately 78% being singletons. The sequence derives from an adult in good health and CMV-seronegative. Sequenced material: memory CD4+ T cells from blood. J is TRBJ2-7 and V is TRBV5-5; no firm D call. CDR3 coding DNA: TGTGCCAGCAGCTTCGTCGGATCTTCCTACGAGCAGTACTTC. Translation gives CASSFVGSSYEQYF.